This T cell receptor beta chain was identified in a study of blood T cell repertoires in COVID-19. Across 24 US areas, participants ranged in age from about 18 to 100 years. Assay used: immunoSEQ multiplex PCR; TCRdb lists only in-frame clones, some missing. Among fewer than 250,000 clones listed, about 83% were seen once. Germline values: CDR1 KGHSH, CDR2 LQKENI. V was trimmed by 7 bases and J by 4 bases, leaving 10 bases between them. The CDR3 is made up of 13 amino acids. The sequence derives from a woman in her 50s who had been exposed to COVID-19. V is TRBV18 and J is TRBJ1-4; D unclear. Sequenced: PBMCs or T cells enriched from blood (not recorded which). The CDR3 here is CASFGQVNEKLFF. Written as DNA, the CDR3 is TGTGCCAGCTTTGGGCAGGTTAATGAAAAACTGTTTTTT.